This TCR beta chain emerged from a study of blood T cell repertoires in COVID-19. Under the authors' procedure: The assay estimated nucleated cells by amplifying reference gene primers. The data were produced by immunoSEQ multiplex PCR, yet TCRdb's version contains in-frame clones alone and is incomplete. V and J calls and clone size come straight from that table; D and trimming were deduced from the DNA. Of roughly 520,000 clones in the sample, around 89% were seen once. Germline CDR1 MDHEN, CDR2 SYDVKM. The CDR3 runs to 14 residues. The V and J ends lost 6 bases and 6 bases respectively, with 15 bases between them. Cohort assignment relied on participant-reported clinical history. Donors of Cohort 3 who recovered were those that had two negative PCRs, clearance, or symptom resolution.

The chain is built from TRBV28 and TRBJ2-1; perhaps TRBD2 as D (5 bases). This clonotype was sampled from a woman aged 40 to 55 who had recovered from COVID-19. Sequenced sample: PBMCs or T cells enriched from blood (not recorded which). CDR3 sequence (DNA): TGTGCCAGCAGGCTTTCGCTAGGACTCAATGAGCAGTTCTTC. As protein: CASRLSLGLNEQFF.